A selection of T cell receptor beta chains follows, all from one sample in a study of cytomegalovirus exposure and HLA in healthy donors. Data came from immunoSEQ multiplex PCR; TCRdb stores just in-frame clones and leaves some out. The table includes 160,000 or so clones, around four fifths detected once. The specimen sequenced was PBMCs. The receptors originated from a man aged 50 or older in good health and CMV-seropositive. CDR3s include the opening cysteine and the closing phenylalanine or tryptophan. The order of the fields is CDR3 protein, CDR3 DNA, V gene, D gene, J gene, clone size. The D gene is left open where the match is weak. The listing skips clone size in some rows; elsewhere it reads once, few, many or a size class.

CASFGGLAYEQYF | TGTGCCAGCTTCGGGGGACTAGCTTACGAGCAGTACTTC | TRBV2 | TRBD2 | TRBJ2-7 | NA
CASSPAGVNTEAFF | TGTGCCAGCAGCCCAGCAGGGGTGAACACTGAAGCTTTCTTT | TRBV5-4 | NA | TRBJ1-1 | few
CASSQSGAKTPETQYF | TGTGCCAGCAGCCAATCTGGAGCGAAGACCCCCGAGACCCAGTACTTC | TRBV7-3 | NA | TRBJ2-5 | NA
CASSEAGGTEAFF | TGTGCCAGCAGTGAAGCTGGCGGCACTGAAGCTTTCTTT | TRBV6-1 | NA | TRBJ1-1 | NA
CASKEGAPSYEQYF | TGTGCCAGCAAAGAAGGGGCTCCCTCCTACGAGCAGTACTTC | TRBV6-5 | NA | TRBJ2-7 | once
CASSVGGQGGKNTEAFF | TGTGCCAGCAGCGTAGGCGGACAGGGGGGGAAGAACACTGAAGCTTTCTTT | TRBV9 | TRBD1 | TRBJ1-1 | NA
CASSEGGRVTGELFF | TGCGCCAGCAGTGAGGGCGGGAGGGTCACCGGGGAGCTGTTTTTT | TRBV10-1 | TRBD2 | TRBJ2-2 | NA
CAWSVSSGSSYEQYF | TGTGCCTGGAGTGTATCTAGCGGGAGCTCCTACGAGCAGTACTTC | TRBV30 | TRBD2 | TRBJ2-7 | NA
CASSPMPLRWSGNTIYF | TGTGCCAGCAGCCCGATGCCCTTACGGTGGAGTGGAAACACCATATATTTT | TRBV7-8 | NA | TRBJ1-3 | NA
CASSQVGANEQFF | TGTGCCAGCAGCCAAGTTGGAGCGAATGAGCAGTTCTTC | TRBV4-2 | NA | TRBJ2-1 | NA